One and the same sample provided the 5 T cell receptor beta chains below, sequenced in a study of blood T cell repertoires in COVID-19. Sequencing was performed with immunoSEQ multiplex PCR; in TCRdb, only in-frame clones are kept and a portion is missing. There are over 85,000 clones in the sample; 70% to 85% occur only once, and about an eighth lies in the top ten. Sequenced sample: peripheral blood. The receptors originated from a human donor in a cohort sampled during active COVID-19.

This clone has just a few counts. V usage is TRBV6-5 and J usage is TRBJ1-3, with D possibly matching TRBD1 (6 bases). With 0 bases removed from V and 4 bases from J, the gap between germline ends came to 13 bases. This CDR3 contains 16 residues. Looked up from germline, CDR1 is MNHEY and CDR2 is SVGAGI. This chain's CDR3 is CASSYSKGVSGNTIYF. DNA for the CDR3: TGTGCCAGCAGTTACTCGAAGGGGGTGTCCGGAAACACCATATATTTT.

The rearrangement joins TRBV2 to TRBJ2-1; 7 bases line up with TRBD2. CDR3 length: 16 amino acids. Trimming removed 4 bases from V and 6 bases from J; junction bases left unmatched: 12. Germline lookup yields CDR1 SNHLY and CDR2 FYNNEI. CDR3 sequence: CASSVDPRDYLNEQFF. CDR3 nucleotide sequence: TGTGCCAGCAGTGTCGACCCTAGGGACTACCTCAATGAGCAGTTCTTC.

The genes are TRBV7-9 and TRBJ2-7, with 11 positions matching TRBD1. Germline V gives CDR1 SEHNR, CDR2 FQNEAQ (reference sequence). The CDR3 covers 15 residues. V trimming: 5 bases; J trimming: 4 bases; junction bases outside the gene matches: 7. CDR3 region: CASSQGGTGGYEQYF. The CDR3 coding sequence is TGTGCCAGCAGCCAAGGGGGGACAGGGGGTTACGAGCAGTACTTC.

This chain uses TRBV7-3 with TRBJ2-1; D is perhaps TRBD2 (6 bases). The CDR3 has 15 amino acids. Per germline, CDR1 SGHTA and CDR2 FQGTGA. The V end lost 2 bases, the J end lost 6 bases, and 14 bases lay between the germline ends. CDR3 region: CASSLVGGNFNEQFF. CDR3 nucleotide sequence: TGTGCCAGCAGCTTAGTGGGGGGTAATTTCAATGAGCAGTTCTTC.

This chain connects TRBV10-3 to TRBJ1-2; D remains ambiguous. The V gene lost 0 bases and the J gene lost 4 bases, with 9 bases spanning the gap. Per the germline V gene, CDR1 is ENHRY and CDR2 is SYGVKD. There are 14 residues in the CDR3. The CDR3 loop reads CAISESREVYGYTF. Here the CDR3 DNA reads TGTGCCATCAGTGAGTCAAGGGAGGTCTATGGCTACACCTTC.